These 28 T cell receptor beta chains were all obtained from the same sample, sequenced in a study of blood T cells in healthy people across ages. Primers used in a second PCR of roughly 6 to 11 cycles were a sample-barcoded 5' primer and a J-beta primer mix. TCRdb re-derived calls from the 5' RACE reads in MiXCR, one entry per CDR3 protein. The sample yields roughly 1.6 million distinct CDR3 sequences, almost 35% seen once. Sequencing used blood. These receptors originate from a woman aged 25 to 39 in good health.

This chain uses TRBV28 with TRBJ2-7, with TRBD1 matching over 7 bases. CDR1 is MDHEN and CDR2 is SYDVKM in the germline V gene. J gave up 4 bases and V 7 bases, and 7 bases lay outside the gene matches. The CDR3 extends over 13 amino acids. For the CDR3, the DNA is TGTGCCAGCACGACGGGACAGCCGTACGAGCAGTACTTC. Protein: CASTTGQPYEQYF.

The chain has TRBV12-3 or TRBV12-4 and TRBJ2-3; D is perhaps TRBD1 (6 bases). The CDR3 is made up of 15 amino acids. V was trimmed by 6 bases and J by 2 bases, leaving 15 bases between them. The CDR3: CASSLPGVITDTQYF. CDR3 DNA sequence: TGTGCCAGCAGCCTCCCAGGGGTAATCACAGATACGCAGTATTTT.

CDR3 residues: CASSPPIQEGEKLFF. CDR3 bases: TGTGCCAGCTCACCACCGATACAGGAGGGAGAAAAACTGTTTTTT. The chain links TRBV18 to TRBJ1-4; perhaps TRBD1 as D (5 bases). The CDR3 totals 15 residues. In germline, CDR1 is KGHSH, CDR2 LQKENI. The V end lost 0 bases, the J end lost 8 bases, and 13 bases lay between the germline ends.

This sequence joins TRBV28 and TRBJ2-7; 9 bases are shared with TRBD1. The V gene end was trimmed by 7 bases and the J gene end by 5 bases; junction bases not matched to a gene: 18. Germline V CDR1 and CDR2: MDHEN, SYDVKM. This CDR3 comprises 17 residues. The CDR3 bases are TGTGCCAGCACTACAGGGGGCGCGATCCAAATACCCCACGAGCAGTACTTC. Translation gives CASTTGGAIQIPHEQYF. The entire variable domain, with the rest obtained from reference TRBV28 and TRBJ2-7, is as follows: DVKVTQSSRYLVKRTGEKVFLECVQDMDHENMFWYRQDPGLGLRLIYFSYDVKMKEKGDIPEGYSVSREKKERFSLILESASTNQTSMYLCASTTGGAIQIPHEQYFGPGTRLTVT.

The rearrangement joins TRBV3-1 to TRBJ2-1; 13 bases line up with TRBD2. Unmatched junction bases numbered 7, after V lost 3 bases and J lost 8 bases. The CDR3 spans 16 residues. Germline assignment: CDR1 LGHDT and CDR2 YNNKEL (reference sequence). The chain's CDR3 is CASSQGTSGAAYEQFF. CDR3 in DNA: TGTGCCAGCAGCCAGGGGACTAGCGGGGCCGCCTATGAGCAGTTCTTC.

The rearrangement links TRBV20-1 to TRBJ2-7; TRBD2 agrees at 8 bases. The germline CDR1 and CDR2 sequences are DFQATT and SNEGSKA (reference sequence). The J segment lost 3 bases and the V segment lost 3 bases, leaving 10 bases of the junction unmatched. This CDR3 has 15 amino acids. CDR3 residues: CSASFLTGGSYEQYF. The DNA of the CDR3 is TGCAGTGCTAGCTTTCTTACGGGGGGGAGCTACGAGCAGTACTTC.

This chain joins TRBV6-1 and TRBJ2-3, with 7 bases fitting TRBD2. The CDR3 runs to 17 residues. Per the germline V gene, CDR1 is MNHNS and CDR2 is SASEGT. The V and J ends lost 3 bases and 4 bases, in that order; junction bases with no gene match: 13. CDR3 DNA sequence: TGTGCCAGCAGTGACCGACGGCCAGCGGGGTTAGCAGATACGCAGTATTTT. Translating gives CASSDRRPAGLADTQYF.

This clonotype appeared a few times. J is TRBJ2-7 and V is TRBV28; either TRBD1 or TRBD2 may fit D (5 bases each). The CDR3 spans 13 residues. The ends were cut back, 10 bases at V and 3 bases at J, with 16 bases in the middle. From germline, CDR1 is MDHEN and CDR2 SYDVKM. CDR3 DNA: TGTGCCACCTCGCCCGGGACGGGCTACGAGCAGTACTTC. Its translation: CATSPGTGYEQYF.

The chain couples TRBV6-6 to TRBJ2-7; D call uncertain. The CDR3 is 16 residues long. Deletions cut 0 bases from V and 2 bases from J, with 14 bases between. From germline, CDR1 is MNHNY and CDR2 SVGAGI (reference sequence). The CDR3 DNA reads as TGTGCCAGCAGTTACTCGACATTAGGTGGTGCCTACGAGCAGTACTTC. This encodes CASSYSTLGGAYEQYF.

CDR3 bases: TGTGCCAGCAGTTCCCTAGCGGGAGTGAGTTCCTACGAGCAGTACTTC. As protein: CASSSLAGVSSYEQYF. The chain employs TRBV27 and TRBJ2-7, with 10 bases matching TRBD2. The CDR3 is 16 residues long. V was pared by 4 bases and J by 1 base, with 7 bases of the junction left unmatched. The germline CDR1 and CDR2 sequences are MNHEY and SMNVEV (reference sequence).

At least ten counts were recorded for this clonotype. The J gene is TRBJ2-1, the V gene TRBV3-1; 7 bases agree with TRBD2. CDR3 length: 15 amino acids. The V gene end was trimmed by 8 bases and the J gene end by 3 bases; junction bases not matched to a gene: 10. The germline gives CDR1 LGHDT, CDR2 YNNKEL (reference sequence). The chain's CDR3 is CASAGAGYYYNEQFF. The CDR3 region has the DNA TGTGCCAGCGCCGGAGCGGGGTATTACTACAATGAGCAGTTCTTC.

The chain employs TRBV3-1 and TRBJ2-1; possibly TRBD1 for D (5 bases). This CDR3 comprises 16 residues. CDR1 LGHDT and CDR2 YNNKEL come from the germline V gene (reference sequence). V lost 1 base and J lost 7, with 17 bases in between. The chain's CDR3 is CASSQVPTASKNEQFF. The CDR3 region has the DNA TGTGCCAGCAGCCAAGTACCGACAGCCTCTAAAAATGAGCAGTTCTTC.

For the CDR3, the DNA is TGTGCCAGCAGCCTCCAGCTAGCGGGTTACAATGAGCAGTTCTTC. As protein: CASSLQLAGYNEQFF. This rearrangement joins TRBV9 to TRBJ2-1; 8 nucleotides align to TRBD2. V lost 4 bases to trimming and J lost 4 bases; unmatched junction nucleotides: 7. The CDR3 has 15 amino acids. Per germline, CDR1 SGDLS and CDR2 YYNGEE.

V is TRBV9 and J is TRBJ2-3; 7 bases fit TRBD2. Germline V gene sequence: CDR1 SGDLS, CDR2 YYNGEE. Unmatched junction bases numbered 4, after V lost 4 bases and J lost 2 bases. This CDR3 spans 14 amino acids. CDR3 sequence: CASSRGRVTDTQYF. CDR3 nucleotides: TGTGCCAGCAGCCGCGGGAGAGTCACAGATACGCAGTATTTT.

Many counts were recorded for this clonotype. The chain employs TRBV28 and TRBJ2-7, with D uncertain. V was cut by 4 bases and J by 6 bases, with 10 bases left in between. CDR1 and CDR2 from the germline V gene are MDHEN and SYDVKM. The CDR3 runs to 12 residues. The CDR3 is CASSSRRVEQYF. The CDR3, as DNA: TGTGCCAGCAGTTCCAGGCGCGTCGAGCAGTACTTC.

This clonotype was counted between two and nine times. The J gene is TRBJ1-5, the V gene TRBV27; D remains unclear. This CDR3 is built from 16 residues. The germline V and J ends were trimmed by 7 bases and 2 bases, with 18 bases remaining between them. Germline V lookup: CDR1 MNHEY, CDR2 SMNVEV (reference sequence). In DNA, the CDR3 is TGTGCCAGCACCCCCGGTAGCCTTAGGGGCAATCAGCCCCAGCATTTT. As protein: CASTPGSLRGNQPQHF.

This clonotype occurred a few times. V gene TRBV5-5 combines with J gene TRBJ2-7; D is possibly TRBD1 (5 bases). CDR1 is SGHKS and CDR2 is YYEKEE in the germline V gene (reference sequence). V shed 2 bases and J shed 1 base, with 10 bases lying between them. The CDR3 runs 14 residues. CDR3 sequence reads: CASSLRQTSYEQYF. As DNA, the CDR3 is TGTGCCAGCAGCTTAAGACAGACGTCCTACGAGCAGTACTTC.

The V gene is TRBV10-3, the J gene TRBJ1-2, with a weak D call TRBD1 (6 bases). The V and J ends lost 11 bases and 4 bases respectively, with 14 bases between them. CDR1 and CDR2 from the germline V gene are ENHRY and SYGVKD. CDR3 length: 12 residues. CDR3 nucleotides: TGTGCCGTATCCGGACAGTCCTATGGCTACACCTTC. Translating gives CAVSGQSYGYTF.

This clonotype was found a few times. The chain is built from TRBV10-3 and TRBJ1-4; a possible D gene is TRBD1 (6 bases). CDR3 length equals 16 residues. V shed 10 bases and J shed 5 bases, with 23 bases lying between them. CDR1 ENHRY and CDR2 SYGVKD come from the germline V gene. CDR3 coding DNA: TGTGCCACTCATTTCGGCCCACAGGGAACAAATGAAAAACTGTTTTTT. Translation: CATHFGPQGTNEKLFF.

V gene TRBV20-1 combines with J gene TRBJ2-1; D ambiguous. From germline, CDR1 is DFQATT and CDR2 SNEGSKA (reference sequence). The CDR3 contains 12 residues. V shed 8 bases and J shed 7 bases, with 15 bases lying between them. The CDR3 DNA follows: TGCAGTATCGCCCCCGGGCAGAATGAGCAGTTCTTC. Its protein product is CSIAPGQNEQFF.

CDR3 bases: TGCGCCAGCAGCTTGGTTTTGGGACACCTACCCATGAACACTGAAGCTTTCTTT. Its translation is CASSLVLGHLPMNTEAFF. The chain employs TRBV5-1 and TRBJ1-1; possible D gene TRBD1, 6 bases. Between the trimmed V and J ends, which lost 0 bases and 0 bases, there was a span of 18 bases. The CDR3 has 18 amino acids. Germline CDR1 and CDR2: SGHRS and YFSETQ.

This clonotype was found a few times. The V gene is TRBV20-1, the J gene TRBJ2-7; TRBD1 is a possible D gene (5 bases). V dropped 1 base and J dropped 2 bases, with 12 bases sitting between them. The CDR3 length is 14 residues. CDR1 and CDR2 (germline): DFQATT, SNEGSKA (reference sequence). In DNA form, the CDR3 reads TGCAGTGCTAGAGTCCCCCAGGGCCCCTACGAGCAGTACTTC. Translation gives CSARVPQGPYEQYF.

Turning to this clonotype: A read error may explain this, as a much larger clone is one base away. The V gene is TRBV11-2, the J gene TRBJ2-5; possibly TRBD1 or TRBD2 for D (5 bases each). The germline V gene encodes CDR1 SGHAT and CDR2 FQNNGV. This CDR3 is 12 amino acids long. The germline V and J ends were trimmed by 5 bases and 11 bases, with 15 bases remaining between them. CDR3 nucleotide sequence: TGTGCCAGCAGCGAGGGGAACAATGAGCAGTACTTC. Amino acid sequence: CASSEGNNEQYF.

Turning to this clonotype: A junction end diverges from the germline sequence, so it may reflect a read error. The V and J genes are TRBV7-8 and TRBJ1-4, with D possibly matching TRBD1 (5 bases). CDR1 SGHVS and CDR2 FQNEAQ come from the germline V gene. CDR3 size: 20 residues. Written as DNA, the CDR3 is TGTGCCAGCAGCGTAGCAGGGTTCCGGACAAGTCGGGCAACTAATGAAAAACTGTTTTTT. It encodes CASSVAGFRTSRATNEKLFF.

The chain combines TRBV12-3 or TRBV12-4 with TRBJ2-3, with 15 bases identical to TRBD2. CDR3 size: 18 residues. Trimming took 6 bases from V and 11 from J; bases not matched to a gene: 18. The chain's CDR3 is CASRSGTSGGWVADVQYF. The CDR3, as DNA: TGTGCCAGCAGATCCGGGACTAGCGGGGGGTGGGTGGCAGATGTGCAGTATTTT.

At least ten counts were recorded for this clonotype. V usage is TRBV7-3 and J usage is TRBJ2-5, with 7 bases aligning to TRBD1. The CDR3 is made up of 17 amino acids. Germline CDR1 reads SGHTA; CDR2 reads FQGTGA. Trimming cost V 5 bases and J 5 bases; bases outside gene matches: 17. The CDR3 DNA follows: TGTGCCAGCAGCCCTATATTGCCCCGTCCAGGGGGTGAGACCCAGTACTTC. This gives the protein CASSPILPRPGGETQYF. Full variable domain (outside the CDR3, taken from reference TRBV7-3 and TRBJ2-5): GAGVSQTPSNKVTEKGKYVELRCDPISGHTALYWYRQSLGQGPEFLIYFQGTGAADDSGLPNDRFFAVRPEGSVSTLKIQRTERGDSAVYLCASSPILPRPGGETQYFGPGTRLLVL.

This clonotype has more than one count but fewer than ten. V and J are TRBV7-9 and TRBJ2-3, with a weak D call TRBD2 (6 bases). Germline CDR1 and CDR2: SEHNR and FQNEAQ (reference sequence). Trimming pared 1 base from V and 4 bases from J, leaving 12 bases between. The CDR3 is 15 amino acids. This CDR3 reads CASSLDAGLADTQYF. CDR3 nucleotide sequence: TGTGCCAGCAGCTTAGACGCGGGGCTGGCAGATACGCAGTATTTT.

This clonotype was detected only a few times. The chain has TRBV12-3 or TRBV12-4 and TRBJ1-5; no clear D gene. V was clipped by 3 bases and J by 3 bases, with 9 bases between them. The CDR3 has 14 amino acids. CDR3 in amino acids: CASSFAGNNQPQHF. The CDR3 coding sequence is TGTGCCAGCAGTTTTGCGGGGAACAATCAGCCCCAGCATTTT.